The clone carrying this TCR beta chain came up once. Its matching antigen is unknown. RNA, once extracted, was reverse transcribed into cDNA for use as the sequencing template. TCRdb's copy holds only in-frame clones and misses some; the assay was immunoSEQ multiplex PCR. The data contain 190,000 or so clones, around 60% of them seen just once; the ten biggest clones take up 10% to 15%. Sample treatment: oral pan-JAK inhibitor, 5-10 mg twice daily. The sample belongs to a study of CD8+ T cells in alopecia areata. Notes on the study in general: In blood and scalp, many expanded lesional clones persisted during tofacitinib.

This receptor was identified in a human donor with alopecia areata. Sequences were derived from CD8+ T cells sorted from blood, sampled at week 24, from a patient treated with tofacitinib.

CDR3 in DNA: TGTGCCAGCACCGGGGGGGGGAACACTGAAGCTTTCTTT. Translation: CASTGGGNTEAFF. This chain links TRBV25-1 with TRBJ1-1, with D maybe TRBD1 (5 bases). Germline V CDR1 and CDR2: MGHDK, SYGVNS. The CDR3 is 13 amino acids. V lost 7 bases to trimming and J lost 1 base, with 10 bases between them.